Listed below are T cell receptor beta chains from one sample, sequenced in a study of brain T cells in children with intractable seizures. Clones were read by immunoSEQ multiplex PCR, and TCRdb kept only the in-frame ones, dropping some. The data hold about 340,000 clones, with over 90% observed a single time. Specimen: peripheral blood, collected 4 to 5 months after surgery. These receptors all come from a boy in the first two years of life with tuberous sclerosis and intractable seizures. The conserved cysteine and the conserved F or W are not part of the CDR3 here. The listing skips clone size in some rows; elsewhere it reads once, few, many or a size class.

J	size	V	CDR3
TRBJ1-6	NA	TRBV28	ASRSGGADNSPLH
TRBJ2-7	NA	TRBV10-3	AISESGRGEQY
TRBJ2-3	NA	TRBV3-1/TRBV3-2	ASSQTSGGALDTQY
TRBJ2-3	NA	TRBV5-1	ASSPTSDHTDTQY
TRBJ1-5	NA	TRBV6-1	ASSDRGSNQPQH
TRBJ2-3	NA	TRBV2	ASSDDPLAGVVDTQY
TRBJ2-7	NA	TRBV10-3	AISELTSGGAYEQY
TRBJ2-1	NA	TRBV19	ASSMVYSPGSGGYYNEQF
TRBJ1-1	once	TRBV3-1/TRBV3-2	ASSQVGGRISEAF
TRBJ1-2	NA	TRBV19	ASSISASYGYT